This T cell receptor (beta chain) was sequenced during a study of response to subunit inactivated influenza vaccine. General study points: Only a handful of new T cells, the authors suggested, are recruited with each seasonal influenza vaccination.

TCRdb redid the calling of the RT-PCR reads with MiXCR, one entry per CDR3 protein. This sample yields under 800,000 distinct CDR3 sequences, of which roughly 13% are seen a single time; around 7.3% belongs to the top ten. Concerning this clonotype: Its target is unknown.

With 6 bases clipped from V and 5 bases from J, the junction kept 13 bases outside the gene matches. Germline V CDR1 and CDR2: SGHRS, YFSETQ. The CDR3 covers 15 residues. The TCR originated in a middle-aged man who received an inactivated influenza vaccine. The sequencing used PBMCs from blood, collected roughly 2 weeks before vaccination. The chain has TRBV5-1 and TRBJ2-7; the match to TRBD2 covers 8 bases. The CDR3 nucleotides read TGCGCCAGCACCGGATCGGACAGCGGGGGAAACGAGCAGTACTTC. Protein: CASTGSDSGGNEQYF. Full variable domain (rest looked up from reference TRBV5-1 and TRBJ2-7): KAGVTQTPRYLIKTRGQQVTLSCSPISGHRSVSWYQQTPGQGLQFLFEYFSETQRNKGNFPGRFSGRQFSNSRSEMNVSTLELGDSALYLCASTGSDSGGNEQYFGPGTRLTVT.